This T cell receptor (beta chain) was recorded in a study of T-cell memory formation after mild COVID-19. This CDR3 region has 13 residues. Trimming shortened V by 5 bases and J by 4 bases, and 11 bases separated the two germline ends. Germline V gene sequence: CDR1 MNHEY, CDR2 SMNVEV (reference sequence). Sample barcodes and UMIs were carried by the TCR alpha and TCR beta cDNA libraries that 5'RACE generated with constant-segment primers. TCRdb ran MiXCR on the 5' RACE reads and lists one entry per CDR3 protein. This table holds about half a million distinct CDR3 sequences, approximately 18% found once.

The gene calls are TRBV27 and TRBJ1-1, with D perhaps TRBD1 (6 bases). Sequencing used PBMCs or a T cell subset sorted from them (not recorded which). This sequence originates from an adult woman who had mild COVID-19 (a few samples of this study predate the infection). Cell type and time point are not known. The chain's CDR3 is CASSRRGTTEAFF. CDR3 bases: TGTGCCAGCAGTCGGAGGGGGACCACTGAAGCTTTCTTT.